The table lists the clone carrying this T cell receptor (beta chain) with a few counts. Its antigen is unidentified. The study made its TCR cDNA through 5'RACE template switching. That step introduced a universal primer site along with UMIs. TCRdb analysed the 5' RACE reads with MiXCR anew, one entry per CDR3 protein. Found here are 300,000 to 350,000 distinct CDR3 sequences, approximately 4% of them singletons; the top ten hold 15% to 20%. The V and J ends lost 5 bases and 3 bases, in that order; junction bases with no gene match: 5. The CDR3 totals 14 residues. The germline V gene encodes CDR1 SGHTA and CDR2 FQGNSA. These data originate in a study of T cells after yellow fever vaccination. Whole-study results and caveats: Booster sampling recovered most clones from primary vaccination (around 96% CD4, approximately 88% CD8). The study found a weaker secondary response that peaked faster, day 5 versus 15. FACS-sorted repertoires could contain abundant clonotypes contaminating from the bulk population.

The chain combines TRBV7-2 with TRBJ2-5; 8 nucleotides agree with TRBD2. This sequence was found in a man aged 18 to 30 who received the YFV17D yellow fever vaccine. The sequences come from PBMCs, collected 15 days after the yellow fever booster vaccination. The CDR3 nucleotides are TGTGCCAGCAGCACGACTAGCGATGAAGAGACCCAGTACTTC. The encoded protein is CASSTTSDEETQYF.